This T cell receptor beta chain was observed in a study of control samples from healthy donors and cancer patients. Deletions cut 0 bases from V and 6 bases from J, with 6 bases between. CDR3 size: 13 residues. The V gene's germline CDR1 is SGHTA and CDR2 FQGTGA. Measured with immunoSEQ multiplex PCR; TCRdb has only the in-frame clones, and not every one. The sample consists of about 410,000 clones, around 90% of them appearing once. Material for sequencing was PBMCs. The receptor was derived from a middle-aged man with head and neck cancer. This sequence joins TRBV7-3 and TRBJ2-1; D ambiguous. CDR3: CASSLTRVNEQFF. DNA of the CDR3: TGTGCCAGCAGCTTAACACGGGTCAATGAGCAGTTCTTC. Together with reference TRBV7-3 and TRBJ2-1, the CDR3 gives the full variable domain: GAGVSQTPSNKVTEKGKYVELRCDPISGHTALYWYRQSLGQGPEFLIYFQGTGAADDSGLPNDRFFAVRPEGSVSTLKIQRTERGDSAVYLCASSLTRVNEQFFGPGTRLTVL.